Here is one T cell receptor (beta chain) with its context. 5'RACE, which relied on constant-segment primers, yielded TCR alpha and TCR beta cDNA libraries carrying sample barcodes and UMIs. TCRdb used MiXCR to reprocess the 5' RACE reads, holding one entry per CDR3 protein. Of a few hundred thousand distinct CDR3 sequences in the sample, about 17% are singletons; the top ten hold 22%. The sample originates from a study of T-cell memory formation after mild COVID-19. Study in general: For the most part, TCR clusters were specific to one donor.

The CDR3 contains 12 residues. Deletions cut 10 bases from V and 7 bases from J, with 14 bases between. In germline, CDR1 is MNHNY, CDR2 SVGAGI (reference sequence). V and J are TRBV6-6 and TRBJ1-5; unclear D gene. The sequencing sample was made of PBMCs or a T cell subset sorted from them (not recorded which). The source is a man aged 18 to 30 who had mild COVID-19 (a few samples of this study predate the infection). Cell type and time point are not known. The DNA for the CDR3 is TGTGCCACCCACGGGTACGGCCAGCCCCAGCATTTT. Translated, it gives CATHGYGQPQHF.